A selection of T cell receptor beta chains follows, all from one sample in a study of T cell changes during pregnancy in multiple sclerosis. TCRdb's copy holds only in-frame clones and misses some; the assay was immunoSEQ multiplex PCR. Of 55,000 to 70,000 clones listed, about 93% were seen once; the top ten hold less than 1.5%. The sample was peripheral blood, taken in the third trimester of pregnancy. The receptors here all came from a female donor in good health, enrolled as a control in a pregnancy study. CDR3s include the opening cysteine and the closing phenylalanine or tryptophan.

TRBJ1-1 | TRBV7-2 | CASSSDRGPNTEAFF
TRBJ1-4 | TRBV5-6 | CASSPGTGIGKLFF
TRBJ1-2 | TRBV18 | CASSPVIPGQGGGYTF
TRBJ2-1 | TRBV2 | CASPGLAGPSSYNEQFF
TRBJ1-1 | TRBV19 | CASSLERMNTEAFF
TRBJ2-2 | TRBV4-3 | CASSQELAGGELFF
TRBJ2-3 | TRBV5-6 | CASSLRGYITDTQYF
TRBJ1-6 | TRBV2 | CASSLPGQGFSPLHF
TRBJ2-3 | TRBV20-1 | CSAVRTDTQYF
TRBJ1-4 | TRBV13 | CASGISRWSEKLFF
TRBJ2-1 | TRBV27 | CASSLGTGGNEQFF
TRBJ2-7 | TRBV5-4 | CASSSGVLSYEQYF
TRBJ2-1 | TRBV19 | CASSIGRAPYNEQFF
TRBJ1-3 | TRBV2 | CASGGGMTGWGNTIYF
TRBJ2-7 | TRBV7-8 | CASSLGAPRGGRNSYEQYF
TRBJ1-4 | TRBV29-1 | CSVGVRQPEEKLFF
TRBJ2-7 | TRBV5-1 | CASSFSAEQYF
TRBJ1-2 | TRBV7-9 | CASSFRLQDGYTF
TRBJ1-1 | TRBV18 | CASSLSFEGQGPLTEAFF
TRBJ2-1 | TRBV7-3 | CASSSLAGLPYNEQFF
TRBJ2-1 | TRBV28 | CASSLLGGGRYNEQFF
TRBJ1-2 | TRBV6-5 | CASSQTGSGYTF
TRBJ1-1 | TRBV6-6 | CASSNPTGLNTEAFF
TRBJ2-3 | TRBV5-1 | CASSLAPDRGADTQYF
TRBJ1-6 | TRBV7-9 | CASSLAGGLNSPLHF
TRBJ1-1 | TRBV29-1 | CSGGGTEAFF
TRBJ1-6 | TRBV6-5 | CASSVDRGDNSPLHF
TRBJ2-5 | TRBV2 | CASRSQETQYF
TRBJ2-2 | TRBV4-3 | CASSQRQGITGELFF
TRBJ2-2 | TRBV27 | CASSQGGPGELFF
TRBJ2-5 | TRBV7-2 | CASSLVFETQYF
TRBJ1-1 | TRBV25-1 | CASSDIGQGNTEAFF
TRBJ1-5 | TRBV7-9 | CASSLAEALGPQHF
TRBJ1-2 | TRBV30 | CAWKQERANYGYTF
TRBJ2-4 | TRBV6-5 | CASSLDSQRNIQYF
TRBJ1-2 | TRBV4-2 | CASSQDRGVPYGYTF
TRBJ2-7 | TRBV13 | CASSLRGRGDYEQYF
TRBJ1-2 | TRBV30 | CACRAQGDPYGYTF
TRBJ2-7 | TRBV7-8 | CASSIRDRGNEQYF
TRBJ1-1 | TRBV18 | CASSYDRDNTEAFF
TRBJ1-5 | TRBV14 | CASSFWTGHGNQPQHF
TRBJ1-2 | TRBV6-5 | CASSYQVSYGYTF
TRBJ2-5 | TRBV4-3 | CASSHFSGGAGETQYF
TRBJ1-3 | TRBV7-2 | CASSLVRDFTNTIYF
TRBJ1-2 | TRBV27 | CASTPRTGTAYGYTF
TRBJ1-6 | TRBV4-3 | CASSHDRVSPLHF
TRBJ1-2 | TRBV6-1 | CASSPRDFALYGYTF
TRBJ2-1 | TRBV7-9 | CASSSGMGQGPSNEQFF
TRBJ2-5 | TRBV5-4 | CASSSGVVGQETQYF
TRBJ1-2 | TRBV27 | CASSPLPGIYGYTF
TRBJ2-3 | TRBV28 | CASAPGGADTQYF
TRBJ2-7 | TRBV9 | CASSVAGGAHEQYF
TRBJ2-7 | TRBV5-1 | CASSLSRMGLLYF
TRBJ2-7 | TRBV6-6 | CASSRGTEQYF